The 11 T cell receptor beta chains listed next were all sequenced from one sample in a study of blood T cell repertoires in COVID-19. Profiled with immunoSEQ multiplex PCR; TCRdb holds only in-frame clones, not every one. The top ten hold approximately 5.1% of the sample, which has around 270,000 clones, approximately 86% seen once. Material for sequencing was peripheral blood. These receptors all come from a woman aged 60-70 years with COVID-19, enrolled during active disease.

Written as DNA, the CDR3 is TGTGCCAGCAGCCTCGGACTAGCGGGCGCTACCGGGGAGCTGTTTTTT. Amino acids: CASSLGLAGATGELFF. The chain joins TRBV14 to TRBJ2-2, with 11 bases aligning to TRBD2. Trimming took 4 bases from V and 5 from J; bases not matched to a gene: 6. There are 16 residues in the CDR3. CDR1 and CDR2 from the germline V gene are SGHDN and FVKESK. Variable domain in full (rest from reference TRBV14 and TRBJ2-2): EAGVTQFPSHSVIEKGQTVTLRCDPISGHDNLYWYRRVMGKEIKFLLHFVKESKQDESGMPNNRFLAERTGGTYSTLKVQPAELEDSGVYFCASSLGLAGATGELFFGEGSRLTVL.

This chain joins TRBV9 and TRBJ1-3; tentative D call: TRBD1 (5 bases). Germline CDR1 reads SGDLS; CDR2 reads YYNGEE. CDR3 size: 16 residues. Deletions cut 0 bases from V and 2 bases from J, with 12 bases between. The chain's CDR3 is CASSVDLRGTGNTIYF. CDR3 DNA: TGTGCCAGCAGCGTAGACCTTCGGGGGACTGGAAACACCATATATTTT.

V usage is TRBV18 and J usage is TRBJ1-1; possibly TRBD1 for D (6 bases). CDR1 is KGHSH and CDR2 is LQKENI in the germline V gene. The length of the CDR3 is 14 residues. Trimming pared 4 bases from V and 3 bases from J, leaving 12 bases between. The CDR3 reads CASSLQGQDTEAFF. The CDR3, as DNA: TGTGCCAGCTCACTCCAGGGGCAGGACACTGAAGCTTTCTTT.

The J gene is TRBJ2-3, the V gene TRBV19, with 7 bases lining up with TRBD1. Germline loops: CDR1 LNHDA, CDR2 SQIVND (reference sequence). Losses at the gene ends were 7 bases for V and 0 bases for J; bases not matched to a gene: 4. This CDR3 region has 14 residues. DNA for the CDR3: TGTGCCAGTAAAACGACAGGGAGCACAGATACGCAGTATTTT. This codes for CASKTTGSTDTQYF.

This chain connects TRBV7-2 to TRBJ2-5; D is unresolved. The CDR3 is 13 residues long. Trimming shortened V by 6 bases and J by 5 bases, and 13 bases separated the two germline ends. Germline values: CDR1 SGHTA, CDR2 FQGNSA. CDR3 loop: CASRRPPGETQYF. The CDR3 coding sequence is TGTGCCAGCAGGCGCCCTCCCGGGGAGACCCAGTACTTC.

This chain uses TRBV6-5 with TRBJ1-2; TRBD1 aligns across 9 bases. Trimming took 6 bases from V and 6 from J; bases not matched to a gene: 8. CDR3 length: 14 amino acids. Germline V lookup: CDR1 MNHEY, CDR2 SVGAGI. CDR3 loop: CASRTRQGVDGYTF. The CDR3 DNA reads as TGTGCCAGCAGGACCAGACAGGGGGTCGATGGCTACACCTTC.

This sequence joins TRBV3-1 (or the pseudogene TRBV3-2) and TRBJ2-1, with 11 bases identical to TRBD2. With V trimmed by 4 bases and J by 9 bases, 8 bases remained unmatched. CDR3 size: 15 residues. Per germline, CDR1 LGHDT and CDR2 YNNKEL (reference sequence). CDR3 sequence (DNA): TGTGCCAGCAGCCTAGCGGGAGGGCTGTCGAGTGAGCAGTTCTTC. It codes for CASSLAGGLSSEQFF.

The J gene is TRBJ1-2, the V gene TRBV9; D is perhaps TRBD1 (5 bases). The CDR3 loop spans 14 amino acids. Per the germline V gene, CDR1 is SGDLS and CDR2 is YYNGEE. V lost 0 bases and J lost 4, with 10 bases in between. The CDR3 nucleotides read TGTGCCAGCAGCGTAGCTACAGGACCCTATGGCTACACCTTC. The encoded protein is CASSVATGPYGYTF.

This clone was seen a single time. The chain recombines TRBV4-1 with TRBJ1-4; 7 nucleotides align to TRBD1. The CDR3 is 18 residues long. Germline CDR1 MGHRA, CDR2 YSYEKL. The V segment lost 0 bases and the J segment 8 bases; nucleotides outside the gene matches: 15. The CDR3 DNA is TGCGCCAGCAGCCAAGACCCTTTTTCCGGGACAGTTGGGGAAAAACTGTTTTTT. This codes for CASSQDPFSGTVGEKLFF.

The V gene is TRBV2, the J gene TRBJ2-5; the match to TRBD2 covers 10 bases. This CDR3 spans 17 amino acids. Unmatched junction bases numbered 14, after V lost 6 bases and J lost 4 bases. CDR1 and CDR2 (germline): SNHLY, FYNNEI. CDR3 nucleotides: TGTGCCAGCAGGAAGGGGGGTAGCGGGAGGTTGGGAGAGACCCAGTACTTC. Its protein is CASRKGGSGRLGETQYF.

The rearrangement uses TRBV7-3 and TRBJ2-1; 9 bases map to TRBD2. The germline V gene encodes CDR1 SGHTA and CDR2 FQGTGA. Trimming took 4 bases from V and 6 from J; bases not matched to a gene: 4. The CDR3 is 14 amino acids. The CDR3 protein is CASSSPGLANEQFF. For the CDR3, the DNA is TGTGCCAGCAGCTCGCCGGGACTAGCCAATGAGCAGTTCTTC.